The 17 T cell receptor beta chains presented below share a single source sample, sequenced in a study of T cell changes during pregnancy in multiple sclerosis. Measured with immunoSEQ multiplex PCR; TCRdb has only the in-frame clones, and not every one. The sample contains around 100,000 clones, 90% of which appear only once. The starting material was peripheral blood, obtained in the second trimester of pregnancy. These TCRs come from a female donor in good health, enrolled as a control in a pregnancy study.

To note about this clone: The junction does not match germline at one end; this may be a read error. This rearrangement joins TRBV9 to TRBJ2-4; the match to TRBD1 covers 9 bases. The CDR3 has 15 amino acids. Germline CDR1 reads SGDLS; CDR2 reads YYNGEE. CDR3 loop: CASSPQGAFALETGF. DNA for the CDR3: TGTGCCAGCAGCCCACAGGGGGCTTTCGCTTTAGAGACCGGCTTC.

The V gene is TRBV29-1, the J gene TRBJ2-3; D may be TRBD1 (6 bases). The CDR3 spans 15 residues. V was trimmed by 2 bases and J by 4 bases, leaving 16 bases between them. In germline, CDR1 is SQVTM, CDR2 ANQGSEA. In nucleotides, the CDR3 is TGCAGCGTTGAACATGGGACAACCACCCCAGATACGCAGTATTTT. Translation gives CSVEHGTTTPDTQYF.

The chain links TRBV19 to TRBJ2-7, with 9 bases aligning to TRBD2. CDR1 is LNHDA and CDR2 is SQIVND in the germline V gene (reference sequence). The CDR3 has 15 residues. The V gene end was trimmed by 5 bases and the J gene end by 0 bases; junction bases not matched to a gene: 5. This CDR3 reads CASSATTSGSYEQYF. DNA of the CDR3: TGTGCCAGTAGTGCCACGACTAGCGGCTCCTACGAGCAGTACTTC.

This chain links TRBV27 with TRBJ2-7; D unclear. This CDR3 has 14 residues. Per germline, CDR1 MNHEY and CDR2 SMNVEV (reference sequence). The V end was cut by 6 bases, the J end by 3 bases, with 15 bases between. CDR3 bases: TGTGCCAGCAGCCATAAAGGCCGGGTCTACGAGCAGTACTTC. Its translation is CASSHKGRVYEQYF.

The chain uses TRBV6-1 and TRBJ1-2; D is possibly TRBD1 (6 bases). Deletions cut 3 bases from V and 5 bases from J, with 13 bases between. Germline CDR1 and CDR2: MNHNS and SASEGT. This CDR3 spans 14 amino acids. The CDR3 DNA is TGTGCCAGCAGTGAGACAGGCCTAGGGTATGGCTACACCTTC. Residues: CASSETGLGYGYTF.

This chain joins TRBV18 and TRBJ1-6, with D possibly being TRBD1 (5 bases). The germline gives CDR1 KGHSH, CDR2 LQKENI. V dropped 2 bases and J dropped 7 bases, with 12 bases sitting between them. This CDR3 is 15 amino acids long. CDR3 bases: TGTGCCAGCTCACCAGCAGGGATGGGGAATTCACCCCTCCACTTT. It codes for CASSPAGMGNSPLHF. Full variable domain (outside the CDR3, taken from reference TRBV18 and TRBJ1-6): NAGVMQNPRHLVRRRGQEARLRCSPMKGHSHVYWYRQLPEEGLKFMVYLQKENIIDESGMPKERFSAEFPKEGPSILRIQQVVRGDSAAYFCASSPAGMGNSPLHFGNGTRLTVT.

This chain connects TRBV10-2 to TRBJ1-4; 8 bases are shared with TRBD1. The CDR3 extends over 14 amino acids. V gave up 7 bases and J gave up 5 bases; unmatched junction bases: 6. Germline V gives CDR1 WSHSY, CDR2 SAAADI. This CDR3 reads CASTPSGGNEKLFF. Written as DNA, the CDR3 is TGCGCCAGCACCCCCTCAGGGGGCAATGAAAAACTGTTTTTT.

The chain is built from TRBV7-8 and TRBJ1-1; TRBD1 agrees at 7 bases. The germline V gene encodes CDR1 SGHVS and CDR2 FQNEAQ. The trim removed 5 bases at V and 0 bases at J, leaving 6 bases unmatched. The CDR3 is made up of 15 amino acids. CDR3 in amino acids: CASSPRTGMNTEAFF. CDR3 bases: TGTGCCAGCAGCCCCCGGACAGGCATGAACACTGAAGCTTTCTTT.

The chain links TRBV6-6 to TRBJ2-1; 13 nucleotides match TRBD2. CDR3 length: 16 residues. J lost 7 bases, V lost 3 bases, and 6 bases had no gene match. CDR1 is MNHNY, CDR2 SVGAGI, per germline (reference sequence). The CDR3 protein is CASSYYTSGRGNEQFF. CDR3 coding DNA: TGTGCCAGCAGTTATTACACTAGCGGGAGGGGTAATGAGCAGTTCTTC.

V and J are TRBV19 and TRBJ2-7, with 10 bases aligning to TRBD1. The ends lost 3 bases at V and 6 bases at J; junction bases unmatched: 8. From germline, CDR1 is LNHDA and CDR2 SQIVND (reference sequence). The CDR3 length is 15 residues. CDR3 sequence: CASSILGTGASEQYF. The CDR3 nucleotides read TGTGCCAGTAGTATCCTAGGGACAGGGGCGTCCGAGCAGTACTTC.

This chain uses TRBV11-2 with TRBJ1-1; D may be TRBD1 (5 bases). Trimming removed 7 bases from V and 1 base from J, with 10 bases in between. Germline CDR1 SGHAT, CDR2 FQNNGV. The CDR3 has 13 residues. The CDR3 sequence is CASNNQGNTEAFF. In DNA form, the CDR3 reads TGTGCCAGCAATAACCAGGGGAACACTGAAGCTTTCTTT.

This clone was picked up one time. This sequence joins TRBV7-9 and TRBJ2-7; D may be TRBD1 (6 bases). The CDR3 spans 15 residues. Between the trimmed V and J ends, which lost 0 bases and 8 bases, there was a span of 17 bases. Germline CDR1 SEHNR, CDR2 FQNEAQ (reference sequence). CDR3 amino acids: CASSLAPAPRDKQYF. CDR3 nucleotide sequence: TGTGCCAGCAGCTTAGCACCAGCTCCGAGGGACAAGCAGTACTTC.

In its sample, this clone was seen a few times. The chain combines TRBV5-5 with TRBJ1-2, with TRBD1 matching 11 bases. Germline V gene data show CDR1 as SGHKS and CDR2 as YYEKEE (reference sequence). The CDR3 is 15 residues long. V lost 5 bases, J lost 7 bases, and 10 bases stayed unmatched. CDR3 sequence: CASSTIGTGGRGYTF. DNA of the CDR3: TGTGCCAGCAGTACAATCGGGACAGGGGGACGTGGCTACACCTTC.

This chain links TRBV9 with TRBJ2-5, with 7 bases matching TRBD2. Germline values: CDR1 SGDLS, CDR2 YYNGEE. CDR3 length equals 16 residues. V shed 4 bases, J shed 1 base, and the junction held 10 bases outside the gene matches. CDR3 amino acids: CASSPSGRRGQETQYF. CDR3 coding DNA: TGTGCCAGCAGCCCCTCCGGGAGGAGAGGCCAAGAGACCCAGTACTTC.

The chain employs TRBV7-9 and TRBJ2-5; 7 nucleotides align to TRBD1. Germline CDR1 reads SEHNR; CDR2 reads FQNEAQ (reference sequence). J gave up 2 bases and V 5 bases, and 5 bases lay outside the gene matches. The length of the CDR3 is 14 residues. The chain's CDR3 is CASSPRQGQETQYF. CDR3 DNA sequence: TGTGCCAGCAGCCCGCGACAGGGTCAAGAGACCCAGTACTTC.

This chain joins TRBV5-6 and TRBJ2-1; 11 bases align to TRBD2. The V and J ends lost 1 base and 8 bases, in that order; junction bases with no gene match: 5. CDR1 and CDR2 from the germline V gene are SGHDT and YYEEEE. The CDR3 is 15 residues long. CDR3 sequence (DNA): TGTGCCAGCAGCTTGATTAGCGGGGGGGCCGATGAGCAGTTCTTC. This codes for CASSLISGGADEQFF.

This chain's CDR3 is CASSREGLAYEQYF. The CDR3 DNA is TGCGCCAGCAGCCGAGAGGGACTTGCCTACGAGCAGTACTTC. V is TRBV4-1 and J is TRBJ2-7; TRBD2 is a possible D gene (6 bases). CDR3 length: 14 residues. V was shortened by 4 bases and J by 2 bases, with 12 bases between the two germline ends. Germline CDR1 reads MGHRA; CDR2 reads YSYEKL.